This TCR beta chain comes out of a study of regulatory T cells in long-lasting Graves disease. The germline V gene encodes CDR1 SEHNR and CDR2 FQNEAQ (reference sequence). Trimming cost V 4 bases and J 5 bases, with 10 bases left between them. The CDR3 has 13 residues. Both iRepertoire HTBI primers and Arm-PCR of CDR3 regions were used to build the TCR beta libraries. TCRdb re-called the multiplex PCR reads with MiXCR, one entry per CDR3 protein. The sample includes 300,000 to 450,000 distinct CDR3 sequences, 15% of them seen just once. This clonotype was detected many times. Noted time point: newly diagnosed GD, antithyroid drugs for less than 3 months. There was RNA extracted from PBMCs, and the TCR library was made from it.

The starting material was peripheral blood mononuclear cells (PBMCs), obtained at new diagnosis, from a patient treated with antithyroid drugs. J is TRBJ2-3 and V is TRBV7-9; tentatively, D is TRBD1 or TRBD2 (5 bases each). This TCR came from a female donor with Graves disease. The CDR3 spells CASSYRDRDTQYF. CDR3 nucleotide sequence: TGTGCCAGCAGCTATAGGGACCGAGATACGCAGTATTTT.